This TCR beta chain was sequenced in a study of shared clonotypes between healthy human individuals. Study-wide results and limits: Sorted-subset sequencing, rarefaction showed, was incomplete despite large depth.

As concerns this clone: What it binds is not known.

The CDR3 totals 16 residues. Unmatched junction bases numbered 9, after V lost 4 bases and J lost 8 bases. Germline V gene sequence: CDR1 SEHNR, CDR2 FQNEAQ (reference sequence). Method: immunoSEQ multiplex PCR; TCRdb's copy keeps in-frame clones and lacks some. The table has about 550,000 clones, over 95% seen once. CD45RO-negative, CCR7-selected cells formed the naive CD8 fraction, which excluded terminally differentiated effector memory CD45RA+ cells. This receptor was obtained from a woman aged 25 to 39 in good health. The chain employs TRBV7-9 and TRBJ2-1; 12 positions match TRBD2. Sequenced input: naive CD8+ T cells sorted from blood. CDR3 region: CASSSPTSGSSDEQFF. The CDR3 region has the DNA TGTGCCAGCAGCTCGCCGACTAGCGGGAGTTCGGATGAGCAGTTCTTC. The whole variable domain, filled in from reference TRBV7-9 and TRBJ2-1, reads DTGVSQNPRHKITKRGQNVTFRCDPISEHNRLYWYRQTLGQGPEFLTYFQNEAQLEKSRLLSDRFSAERPKGSFSTLEIQRTEQGDSAMYLCASSSPTSGSSDEQFFGPGTRLTVL.